Each of the 2 T cell receptor beta chains below was sequenced from the same sample in a study. TCRdb itself ran the RT-PCR reads through MiXCR, one entry per CDR3 protein. The table lists fewer than 800,000 distinct CDR3 sequences, more than 13% of them singletons, with 3.6% in the top ten. Sample: memory CD4+ T cells from blood. These receptors originate from a female donor in good health, serving as a healthy control.

This clonotype was picked up a small number of times. The CDR3 is CASSGAQGDQETQYF. In nucleotides, the CDR3 is TGTGCCAGCAGTGGGGCACAGGGGGACCAAGAGACCCAGTACTTC. V gene TRBV2 combines with J gene TRBJ2-5; 8 positions match TRBD1. The CDR3 runs 15 residues. Germline V CDR1 and CDR2: SNHLY, FYNNEI. J was trimmed by 0 bases and V by 4 bases; bases with no gene match: 4.

This clonotype has a handful of counts. This chain links TRBV7-9 with TRBJ2-1; D not resolved. The V end was cut by 5 bases, the J end by 4 bases, with 15 bases between. Germline CDR1 is SEHNR and CDR2 is FQNEAQ (reference sequence). The CDR3 is 15 amino acids. DNA for the CDR3: TGTGCCAGCAGCCCAACTCCAGACGGATACAATGAGCAGTTCTTC. Its protein product is CASSPTPDGYNEQFF.